These 18 T cell receptor beta chains came from one sample sequenced in a study of blood T cell repertoires in COVID-19. The table came from immunoSEQ multiplex PCR; TCRdb's copy has only in-frame clones and leaves some out. This sample has about 210,000 clones, with around nine tenths found just once. Sequencing was done on a sample of peripheral blood. The receptors originated from a man between 18 and 29 years old with active or convalescent COVID-19.

This rearrangement joins TRBV27 to TRBJ1-5; D might be TRBD1 (5 bases). The CDR3 is 13 amino acids. Trimming pared 2 bases from V and 7 bases from J, leaving 9 bases between. Per germline, CDR1 MNHEY and CDR2 SMNVEV (reference sequence). As DNA, the CDR3 is TGTGCCAGCAGTTTACAGGGCAGACAGCCCCAGCATTTT. The encoded protein is CASSLQGRQPQHF.

The V call is TRBV25-1, the J call TRBJ2-7, with 7 bases matching TRBD2. Losses at the gene ends were 2 bases for V and 4 bases for J; bases not matched to a gene: 8. The CDR3 consists of 15 residues. The germline gives CDR1 MGHDK, CDR2 SYGVNS. This CDR3 reads CASSEGLADVYEQYF. CDR3 sequence (DNA): TGTGCCAGCAGTGAAGGTCTAGCGGACGTATACGAGCAGTACTTC.

This clone was observed once. This sequence joins TRBV3-1 (or the pseudogene TRBV3-2) and TRBJ2-7; D gene unclear. The CDR3 runs to 14 residues. CDR1 is LGHDT, CDR2 YNNKEL, per germline (reference sequence). Deletions cut 2 bases from V and 6 bases from J, with 14 bases between. CDR3 amino acids: CASSQSARISEQYF. CDR3 nucleotides: TGTGCCAGCAGCCAAAGCGCCCGTATCAGCGAGCAGTACTTC.

The chain has TRBV19 and TRBJ2-5; no firm D call. The CDR3 spans 13 residues. Germline V CDR1 and CDR2: LNHDA, SQIVND (reference sequence). Between the trimmed V and J ends, which lost 6 bases and 3 bases, there was a span of 11 bases. CDR3 in amino acids: CASRKTEKETQYF. The CDR3 DNA reads TGTGCCAGTAGAAAAACAGAAAAAGAGACCCAGTACTTC.

The rearrangement uses TRBV5-1 and TRBJ2-5, with a tentative D call TRBD1 (6 bases). The CDR3 contains 14 residues. Germline CDR1 reads SGHRS; CDR2 reads YFSETQ. Trimming removed 4 bases at V and 4 bases at J, with 14 bases between. This CDR3 reads CASSDTGSLETQYF. The CDR3 nucleotides read TGCGCCAGCAGCGATACAGGGAGTCTAGAGACCCAGTACTTC.

The rearrangement uses TRBV6-2 or TRBV6-3 and TRBJ2-3; D not resolved. Trimming took off 0 bases at V and 3 bases at J, with 16 bases between the two ends. The germline V gene has CDR1 MNHEY and CDR2 SVGEGT. The CDR3 runs 17 residues. This CDR3 is CASSYSWYDQRTDTQYF. The CDR3 region has the DNA TGTGCCAGCAGTTACTCGTGGTACGATCAGAGGACAGATACGCAGTATTTT.

This clone was seen only a few times. The J gene is TRBJ2-7, the V gene TRBV3-1 (or the pseudogene TRBV3-2), with D perhaps TRBD2 (5 bases). The CDR3 has 15 amino acids. Looked up from germline, CDR1 is LGHDT and CDR2 is YNNKEL (reference sequence). Trimming stripped 2 bases from V and 5 bases from J, with 16 bases between. CDR3 residues: CASSQYTRGSDEQYF. For the CDR3, the DNA is TGTGCCAGCAGCCAATATACTAGAGGCTCAGACGAGCAGTACTTC.

The chain is built from TRBV7-2 and TRBJ2-1; D might be TRBD1 (6 bases). Germline values: CDR1 SGHTA, CDR2 FQGNSA. The CDR3 extends over 14 amino acids. V lost 3 bases to trimming and J lost 5 bases, with 11 bases between them. CDR3 coding DNA: TGTGCCAGCAGCTTCTTGAGGGGGAACAATGAGCAGTTCTTC. Encoded protein: CASSFLRGNNEQFF.

The J gene is TRBJ2-1, the V gene TRBV3-1 (or the pseudogene TRBV3-2); 7 nucleotides line up with TRBD2. Germline CDR1 and CDR2: LGHDT and YNNKEL (reference sequence). The V segment lost 0 bases and the J segment 7 bases; nucleotides outside the gene matches: 6. The CDR3 is 15 residues long. CDR3 in amino acids: CASSQDGRGINEQFF. CDR3 bases: TGTGCCAGCAGCCAAGATGGGCGGGGGATAAATGAGCAGTTCTTC.

The gene calls are TRBV19 and TRBJ2-1, with a tentative D call TRBD1 (6 bases). V was clipped by 3 bases and J by 2 bases, with 17 bases between them. The germline V gene has CDR1 LNHDA and CDR2 SQIVND (reference sequence). This CDR3 spans 17 amino acids. The CDR3 loop is CASSIQHHRDPYNEQFF. The CDR3 region has the DNA TGTGCCAGTAGTATCCAACACCACAGGGACCCCTACAATGAGCAGTTCTTC.

This clone has just one count. The sample carries other DNA sequences with the same CDR3. The chain couples TRBV6-2 or TRBV6-3 to TRBJ1-1; D is unclear. The CDR3 is 14 amino acids. Germline loops: CDR1 MNHEY, CDR2 SVGEGT. The V gene lost 2 bases and the J gene lost 1 base, with 8 bases spanning the gap. The chain's CDR3 is CASSYPGRNTEAFF. CDR3 bases: TGTGCCAGCAGTTACCCCGGTAGGAACACTGAAGCTTTCTTT.

This clone has only a few counts. The chain employs TRBV19 and TRBJ1-1; D is ambiguous. V was trimmed by 6 bases and J by 0 bases, leaving 17 bases between them. This CDR3 contains 16 residues. Germline values: CDR1 LNHDA, CDR2 SQIVND (reference sequence). Here the CDR3 reads CASRYSISIMNTEAFF. CDR3 in DNA: TGTGCCAGTAGGTACAGCATCTCGATCATGAACACTGAAGCTTTCTTT.

This clone was counted between two and nine times. V is TRBV9 and J is TRBJ2-2; 8 positions agree with TRBD2. Trimming cost V 2 bases and J 2 bases; bases outside gene matches: 5. The germline V gene encodes CDR1 SGDLS and CDR2 YYNGEE. The CDR3 extends over 16 amino acids. As DNA, the CDR3 is TGTGCCAGCAGCGTCGCGGGAGGACAAAACACCGGGGAGCTGTTTTTT. This sequence encodes CASSVAGGQNTGELFF.

The V gene is TRBV15, the J gene TRBJ2-7; 10 bases fit TRBD1. The trim removed 4 bases at V and 6 bases at J, leaving 9 bases unmatched. Germline V CDR1 and CDR2: LNHNV, YYDKDF (reference sequence). This CDR3 has 15 amino acids. The CDR3 DNA sequence: TGTGCCACCAGCAAGCCGGGACAGGGGATTTTCGAGCAGTACTTC. Residues: CATSKPGQGIFEQYF.

V is TRBV4-3 and J is TRBJ1-3, with D unclear. Per germline, CDR1 LGHNA and CDR2 YSLEER. The CDR3 sequence is 15 residues long. V lost 0 bases and J lost 0, with 6 bases in between. CDR3 in amino acids: CASSQDLSSGNTIYF. CDR3 coding DNA: TGCGCCAGCAGCCAAGACTTGAGCTCTGGAAACACCATATATTTT.

This clone has only a few counts. The chain couples TRBV10-1 to TRBJ2-7; 8 bases align to TRBD1. Looked up from germline, CDR1 is WNHNN and CDR2 is SYGVQD (reference sequence). With V trimmed by 2 bases and J by 3 bases, 3 bases remained unmatched. The CDR3 is made up of 14 amino acids. Written as DNA, the CDR3 is TGCGCCAGCAGTGAGACGGACAGGGTCTACGAGCAGTACTTC. This codes for CASSETDRVYEQYF.

The chain employs TRBV6-1 and TRBJ2-7; TRBD2 might be the D (6 bases). CDR1 is MNHNS and CDR2 is SASEGT in the germline V gene. The CDR3 length is 16 residues. Trimming removed 1 base at V and 8 bases at J, with 21 bases between. For the CDR3, the DNA is TGTGCCAGCAGTGAAGATATGTGGCGGGATCACCGTCAGCAGTACTTC. Its protein is CASSEDMWRDHRQQYF.

The CDR3 loop is CASSELAGGQGEQFF. In nucleotides, the CDR3 is TGTGCCAGCAGTGAGCTAGCGGGAGGGCAAGGTGAGCAGTTCTTC. The J gene is TRBJ2-1, the V gene TRBV25-1; TRBD2 agrees at 12 bases. The CDR3 is made up of 15 amino acids. V gave up 3 bases and J gave up 9 bases; unmatched junction bases: 6. Germline CDR1 reads MGHDK; CDR2 reads SYGVNS.